These 28 T cell receptor beta chains originate from one sample sequenced in a study of blood T cell repertoires in COVID-19. Libraries were prepared by immunoSEQ multiplex PCR; TCRdb keeps only in-frame clonotypes and omits some of them. The sample yields about 240,000 clones, roughly 82% seen once. The sample taken for sequencing was peripheral blood. The receptors stem from a woman in her 70s with acute or convalescent COVID-19.

The J gene is TRBJ2-3, the V gene TRBV7-2, with D unresolved. The germline CDR1 and CDR2 sequences are SGHTA and FQGNSA. The CDR3 totals 14 residues. V dropped 5 bases and J dropped 0 bases, with 9 bases sitting between them. CDR3 DNA sequence: TGTGCCAGCAGCCGTACAGCTAGCACAGATACGCAGTATTTT. This gives the protein CASSRTASTDTQYF. Filled out from reference TRBV7-2 and TRBJ2-3, the complete variable domain reads GAGVSQSPSNKVTEKGKDVELRCDPISGHTALYWYRQSLGQGLEFLIYFQGNSAPDKSGLPSDRFSAERTGGSVSTLTIQRTQQEDSAVYLCASSRTASTDTQYFGPGTRLTVL.

With regard to this clone: In the same sample, other DNA sequences code for this CDR3. The chain couples TRBV9 to TRBJ2-1; 8 bases fit TRBD1. V was pared by 0 bases and J by 4 bases, with 3 bases of the junction left unmatched. CDR3 length equals 15 residues. Germline CDR1 is SGDLS and CDR2 is YYNGEE. The CDR3 nucleotides are TGTGCCAGCAGCGTAGGACAGGGGTCGTACAATGAGCAGTTCTTC. Residues: CASSVGQGSYNEQFF.

V usage is TRBV9 and J usage is TRBJ1-6; D is undetermined. The CDR3 has 14 amino acids. V was trimmed by 0 bases and J by 7 bases, leaving 8 bases between them. CDR1 and CDR2 from the germline V gene are SGDLS and YYNGEE. CDR3 protein: CASSVVSGNSPLHF. The CDR3 nucleotides are TGTGCCAGCAGCGTAGTCTCGGGGAATTCACCCCTCCACTTT.

This chain uses TRBV12-3 or TRBV12-4 with TRBJ1-2; D might be TRBD1 (5 bases). V dropped 3 bases and J dropped 8 bases, with 10 bases sitting between them. CDR3 length: 12 amino acids. CDR3 sequence (DNA): TGTGCCAGCAGTTTTGGCGGGGCCGGCTACACCTTC. This codes for CASSFGGAGYTF.

The chain is built from TRBV7-9 and TRBJ2-3; D remains ambiguous. From germline, CDR1 is SEHNR and CDR2 FQNEAQ (reference sequence). CDR3 size: 16 residues. V was clipped by 3 bases and J by 0 bases, with 13 bases between them. CDR3 sequence (DNA): TGTGCCAGCAGCTTCAACAGATTTTCTAGCACAGATACGCAGTATTTT. Encoded protein: CASSFNRFSSTDTQYF.

The chain couples TRBV19 to TRBJ1-4; D gene ambiguous. With 9 bases removed from V and 8 bases from J, the gap between germline ends came to 22 bases. CDR3 length: 15 residues. Germline lookup yields CDR1 LNHDA and CDR2 SQIVND (reference sequence). CDR3 region: CASADPGREGEKLFF. The CDR3 nucleotides are TGTGCCAGCGCCGACCCGGGGAGGGAAGGGGAAAAACTGTTTTTT.

V gene TRBV5-1 combines with J gene TRBJ1-2; D perhaps matches TRBD1 (6 bases). With 4 bases removed from V and 4 bases from J, the gap between germline ends came to 17 bases. This CDR3 has 15 amino acids. Germline V gives CDR1 SGHRS, CDR2 YFSETQ. In nucleotides, the CDR3 is TGCGCCAGCAGCCTCGCGGTGGGGGCGGGCTATGGCTACACCTTC. Translating it yields CASSLAVGAGYGYTF.

The chain links TRBV6-6 to TRBJ1-5; 8 bases agree with TRBD1. CDR1 is MNHNY and CDR2 is SVGAGI in the germline V gene (reference sequence). The CDR3 has 16 amino acids. Trimming at V came to 4 bases and at J to 6 bases, leaving 11 bases not matched to a gene. CDR3 sequence: CASSSHERQGSQPQHF. CDR3 nucleotides: TGTGCCAGCAGTTCTCACGAAAGACAGGGGAGTCAGCCCCAGCATTTT.

The chain combines TRBV4-3 with TRBJ2-3, with 10 bases lining up with TRBD2. This CDR3 is built from 17 residues. V lost 1 base and J lost 9; bases outside the gene matches: 13. From germline, CDR1 is LGHNA and CDR2 YSLEER. As DNA, the CDR3 is TGCGCCAGCAGCCAAGTGTTGCTAGCGGGGGCCTCGGGGACGCAGTATTTT. Protein sequence: CASSQVLLAGASGTQYF.

The chain joins TRBV9 to TRBJ2-7; D is unresolved. CDR1 is SGDLS and CDR2 is YYNGEE in the germline V gene. This CDR3 has 13 residues. Trimming left V 0 bases short and J 0 bases short, with 4 bases between. CDR3 in amino acids: CASSVGPSYEQYF. CDR3 coding DNA: TGTGCCAGCAGCGTAGGGCCCTCCTACGAGCAGTACTTC.

This clone was found once. The chain has TRBV5-1 and TRBJ2-3; possible D gene TRBD2, 6 bases. Trimming took 7 bases from V and 2 from J, leaving 11 bases between them. Looked up from germline, CDR1 is SGHRS and CDR2 is YFSETQ. The CDR3 is 13 amino acids. DNA for the CDR3: TGCGCCAGCGGTGGGGGGTTCACAGATACGCAGTATTTT. It specifies CASGGGFTDTQYF.

The V and J genes are TRBV28 and TRBJ1-1, with no clear D. Trimming stripped 3 bases from V and 7 bases from J, with 9 bases between. Germline CDR1 MDHEN, CDR2 SYDVKM. The CDR3 is made up of 12 amino acids. The CDR3 DNA follows: TGTGCCAGCAGTTTGGCCGGGAGTGAAGCTTTCTTT. Amino acids: CASSLAGSEAFF.

The genes are TRBV6-6 and TRBJ1-1; tentatively, D is TRBD1 (6 bases). This CDR3 is 15 amino acids long. With 0 bases removed from V and 0 bases from J, the gap between germline ends came to 8 bases. Germline values: CDR1 MNHNY, CDR2 SVGAGI (reference sequence). As DNA, the CDR3 is TGTGCCAGCAGTTACTCGACAGGCATGAACACTGAAGCTTTCTTT. It is translated as CASSYSTGMNTEAFF.

This rearrangement joins TRBV5-1 to TRBJ1-1, with 11 bases fitting TRBD1. This CDR3 is built from 14 residues. V shed 2 bases, J shed 6 bases, and the junction held 3 bases outside the gene matches. From germline, CDR1 is SGHRS and CDR2 YFSETQ. CDR3: CASSFPGQGAEAFF. DNA for the CDR3: TGCGCCAGCAGCTTTCCGGGACAGGGGGCTGAAGCTTTCTTT.

The V and J genes are TRBV7-2 and TRBJ2-2; D is undetermined. V was cut by 0 bases and J by 9 bases, with 14 bases left in between. In germline, CDR1 is SGHTA, CDR2 FQGNSA. This CDR3 has 15 amino acids. The DNA of the CDR3 is TGTGCCAGCAGCTTAGCGCCCTCTCTTGGGCGGGAGCTGTTTTTT. Protein: CASSLAPSLGRELFF.

A single count supports this clone. J is TRBJ2-7 and V is TRBV5-1; 7 nucleotides align to TRBD1. V gave up 0 bases and J gave up 0 bases; unmatched junction bases: 6. The germline V gene has CDR1 SGHRS and CDR2 YFSETQ. There are 16 residues in the CDR3. CDR3 sequence reads: CASSLVGDSSSYEQYF. CDR3 nucleotide sequence: TGCGCCAGCAGCTTGGTAGGGGACAGTAGCTCCTACGAGCAGTACTTC.

The rearrangement uses TRBV16 and TRBJ1-2, with 8 bases aligning to TRBD1. CDR1 KGHSY and CDR2 FQNENV come from the germline V gene. Losses at the gene ends were 3 bases for V and 1 base for J; bases not matched to a gene: 4. This CDR3 has 15 amino acids. The CDR3 bases are TGTGCCAGCAGCCACGGTGGACAGGGTAACTATGGCTACACCTTC. Protein: CASSHGGQGNYGYTF.

This chain joins TRBV6-5 and TRBJ1-1, with 8 bases identical to TRBD1. The CDR3 runs 11 residues. Germline V lookup: CDR1 MNHEY, CDR2 SVGAGI. Losses at the gene ends were 7 bases for V and 8 bases for J; bases not matched to a gene: 3. CDR3 protein: CASIRTGEAFF. The DNA of the CDR3 is TGTGCCAGCATAAGGACAGGGGAAGCTTTCTTT.

The chain employs TRBV19 and TRBJ1-5, with TRBD1 as a possible D gene (6 bases). The ends were cut back, 3 bases at V and 5 bases at J, with 11 bases in the middle. The CDR3 totals 14 residues. Germline values: CDR1 LNHDA, CDR2 SQIVND (reference sequence). In DNA, the CDR3 is TGTGCCAGTAGTATCGGGGGGGGCCATCAGCCCCAGCATTTT. This gives the protein CASSIGGGHQPQHF.

This rearrangement joins TRBV6-5 to TRBJ1-1; the D gene is possibly TRBD1 (5 bases). V was shortened by 7 bases and J by 5 bases, with 17 bases between the two germline ends. The length of the CDR3 is 14 residues. The V gene's germline CDR1 is MNHEY and CDR2 SVGAGI. CDR3 DNA sequence: TGTGCCAGCACCCGGGGGGGATCGGGAACTGAAGCTTTCTTT. Its protein is CASTRGGSGTEAFF.

This clone was seen at least ten times. The chain joins TRBV7-2 to TRBJ2-7; 10 bases map to TRBD2. Trimming took 5 bases from V and 4 from J; bases not matched to a gene: 17. This CDR3 contains 18 residues. Germline lookup yields CDR1 SGHTA and CDR2 FQGNSA. CDR3 sequence: CASSPRGVGAGGLYEQYF. The CDR3 region has the DNA TGTGCCAGCAGCCCCCGGGGCGTAGGAGCGGGGGGGCTGTACGAGCAGTACTTC.

The chain couples TRBV28 to TRBJ1-1; D uncertain. Trimming removed 1 base at V and 10 bases at J, with 7 bases between. CDR1 is MDHEN and CDR2 is SYDVKM in the germline V gene. This CDR3 spans 11 amino acids. The CDR3 loop reads CASSLLSGAFF. CDR3 nucleotide sequence: TGTGCCAGCAGTTTATTATCGGGAGCTTTCTTT.

V gene TRBV15 combines with J gene TRBJ2-7; D remains unclear. Germline V gene sequence: CDR1 LNHNV, CDR2 YYDKDF (reference sequence). CDR3 size: 16 residues. V lost 2 bases and J 2 bases, leaving 16 bases between the germline ends. The CDR3 DNA follows: TGTGCCACCAGCAGAATACCCAGGCTAACCGCCTACGAGCAGTACTTC. It encodes CATSRIPRLTAYEQYF.

The chain links TRBV3-1 (or the pseudogene TRBV3-2) to TRBJ2-2; D ambiguous. In germline, CDR1 is LGHDT, CDR2 YNNKEL (reference sequence). V lost 1 base to trimming and J lost 1 base, with 4 bases between them. The CDR3 consists of 14 residues. CDR3 DNA sequence: TGTGCCAGCAGCCAAGTCCAGAACACCGGGGAGCTGTTTTTT. It yields the protein CASSQVQNTGELFF.

This chain joins TRBV7-2 and TRBJ1-1; TRBD1 might be the D (5 bases). Germline CDR1 SGHTA, CDR2 FQGNSA. CDR3 length: 15 amino acids. Trimming left V 2 bases short and J 1 base short, with 11 bases between. CDR3 coding DNA: TGTGCCAGCAGCTTAAGGGCCAGGGAGAACACTGAAGCTTTCTTT. Translating gives CASSLRARENTEAFF.

CDR3 region: CASSPTTLVADGYTF. The CDR3 DNA reads as TGTGCCAGCTCACCAACGACTCTCGTGGCGGATGGCTACACCTTC. This chain connects TRBV18 to TRBJ1-2; D is ambiguous. The germline CDR1 and CDR2 sequences are KGHSH and LQKENI. V lost 2 bases, J lost 6 bases, and 16 bases lay in between. CDR3 length: 15 amino acids.

The V gene is TRBV7-2, the J gene TRBJ2-1; 8 bases line up with TRBD2. The CDR3 is 15 residues long. Germline V gene data show CDR1 as SGHTA and CDR2 as FQGNSA. With V trimmed by 1 base and J by 2 bases, 1 base remained unmatched. The CDR3 DNA sequence: TGTGCCAGCAGCTTAGGGCGGGGGGCCTACAATGAGCAGTTCTTC. The encoded protein is CASSLGRGAYNEQFF.

In this sample, this clone turned up once. This chain links TRBV6-5 with TRBJ1-4; no firm D call. The V and J ends lost 0 bases and 7 bases respectively, with 6 bases between them. Per germline, CDR1 MNHEY and CDR2 SVGAGI. The CDR3 length is 13 residues. The CDR3 DNA follows: TGTGCCAGCAGTTACTCCGTCCGTGAAAAACTGTTTTTT. This translates into CASSYSVREKLFF.